This passage covers 32 T cell receptor beta chains from one sample sequenced in a study of tumor-infiltrating lymphocytes in primary liver carcinoma. With 400 to 550 ng total RNA as template and a constant-region primer, TCR beta cDNA was made. ARM-PCR was slightly modified, and three nested multiplex PCR rounds with it gave rise to the TCR beta libraries. The first two PCR rounds used TRBV1-TRBV30 primers with a Cbeta primer, 10 cycles each. In TCRdb, the multiplex PCR reads were re-called with MiXCR into one record per CDR3 protein. The repertoire holds about 99,000 distinct CDR3 sequences, with 69% as singletons. Taking 20-30 mg of unsorted bulk tissue, the authors co-extracted RNA and DNA. Input material: liver tumor tissue from sampling region 5. Subset meaning: tumor region T5, tumor centre. The source is a woman between 55 and 75 years old with primary liver carcinoma and hepatitis B virus infection.

On this clonotype itself: This sequence may be a read error, since a much larger clone differs from it by one base. Lacking the conserved final phenylalanine or tryptophan, this CDR3 likely reflects a read error. The chain recombines TRBV5-1 with TRBJ2-1; TRBD2 agrees at 7 bases. This CDR3 has 15 residues. The V segment lost 2 bases and the J segment 8 bases; nucleotides outside the gene matches: 10. Germline loops: CDR1 SGHRS, CDR2 YFSETQ. As DNA, the CDR3 is TGCGCCAGCAGCTTAGGAGGGAGGGCCGGGGATGAGCAGTTCCTC. It specifies CASSLGGRAGDEQFL.

The rearrangement links TRBV11-2 to TRBJ1-1, with D perhaps TRBD1 (5 bases). The CDR3 loop spans 20 amino acids. Looked up from germline, CDR1 is SGHAT and CDR2 is FQNNGV. The CDR3 DNA follows: TGTGTCAGTAGCCCACATCAGCACGGACACCTTCGCTTTTGGGGCTATGGGGCTTTCTTT. This sequence encodes CVSSPHQHGHLRFWGYGAFF.

The V call is TRBV29-1, the J call TRBJ2-5; possibly TRBD2 for D (6 bases). The V gene's germline CDR1 is SQVTM and CDR2 ANQGSEA. Trimming shortened V by 5 bases and J by 3 bases, and 22 bases separated the two germline ends. The CDR3 covers 16 residues. CDR3 sequence reads: CSVTQGLAATKETQYF. CDR3 coding DNA: TGCAGCGTTACCCAGGGACTGGCAGCTACGAAAGAGACCCAGTACTTC.

The chain combines TRBV7-2 with TRBJ1-6; 7 bases map to TRBD1. V shed 5 bases and J 9 bases; nucleotides not matched to a gene: 7. The CDR3 contains 14 residues. Germline V gives CDR1 SGHTA, CDR2 FQGNSA. As DNA, the CDR3 is TGTGCCAGCAGCCCGGGACAGTTTCCTTCACCCCTCCACTTT. This encodes CASSPGQFPSPLHF.

The chain carries TRBV12-5 and TRBJ2-7, with D possibly being TRBD1 (6 bases). Germline V CDR1 and CDR2: LGHNT, FRNRAP. The CDR3 has 13 amino acids. V was cut by 3 bases and J by 4 bases, with 10 bases left in between. For the CDR3, the DNA is TGTGCTAGTGGTTTTAACAGGGTTTACGAGCAGTACTTC. Its translation: CASGFNRVYEQYF. Drawing the rest from reference TRBV12-5 and TRBJ2-7, the complete variable domain is DARVTQTPRHKVTEMGQEVTMRCQPILGHNTVFWYRQTMMQGLELLAYFRNRAPLDDSGMPKDRFSAEMPDATLATLKIQPSEPRDSAVYFCASGFNRVYEQYFGPGTRLTVT.

This clonotype was detected many times. The genes are TRBV4-2 and TRBJ2-6; possible D gene TRBD2, 5 bases. From germline, CDR1 is LGHNA and CDR2 YNFKEQ. V was cut by 0 bases and J by 1 base, with 10 bases left in between. CDR3 size: 17 residues. The CDR3 coding sequence is TGTGCCAGCAGCCAAGAAGGGAGTTTTTCTGGGGCCAACGTCCTGACTTTC. This encodes CASSQEGSFSGANVLTF.

This clonotype has at least ten counts. The chain uses TRBV12-3 or TRBV12-4 and TRBJ2-2; the match to TRBD2 covers 9 bases. This CDR3 has 18 amino acids. V gave up 6 bases and J gave up 5 bases; unmatched junction bases: 16. The CDR3: CASSPSVGGRARTGELFF. The DNA of the CDR3 is TGTGCCAGCAGCCCCTCCGTTGGCGGGAGGGCCCGGACCGGGGAGCTGTTTTTT.

This clonotype was observed at least ten times. The rearrangement joins TRBV5-4 to TRBJ2-7; 10 bases match TRBD1. J was trimmed by 3 bases and V by 5 bases; bases with no gene match: 5. The CDR3 spans 14 residues. Germline V gene lookup returns CDR1 SGHNT and CDR2 YYREEE (reference sequence). CDR3 nucleotide sequence: TGTGCCAGCAGTTATGGGACAGGGGACTACGAGCAGTACTTC. This translates into CASSYGTGDYEQYF.

The rearrangement links TRBV11-2 to TRBJ1-2; D uncertain. Between the trimmed V and J ends, which lost 0 bases and 11 bases, there was a span of 16 bases. CDR1 is SGHAT, CDR2 FQNNGV, per germline. The CDR3 has 14 residues. The CDR3 spells CASSLDWANYCYTF. The DNA of the CDR3 is TGTGCCAGCAGCTTAGATTGGGCTAACTATTGTTACACCTTC.

Concerning this clonotype: The junction shows a germline mismatch at one end, possibly a read error. The V call is TRBV11-1, the J call TRBJ2-3, with TRBD2 as a possible D gene (6 bases). Germline loops: CDR1 SGHAT, CDR2 FQDESV (reference sequence). The CDR3 spans 14 residues. The CDR3 reads CAGNLKQRTGESHF. The DNA of the CDR3 is TGTGCTGGCAACTTAAAGCAACGTACGGGAGAGTCTCACTTT.

Regarding this clonotype: At one boundary the junction diverges from the germline segment, which might be a read error. The V and J genes are TRBV6-1 and TRBJ1-2; D perhaps matches TRBD1 (6 bases). The CDR3 covers 15 residues. The V gene's germline CDR1 is MNHNS and CDR2 SASEGT. The CDR3 coding sequence is TGTGCCAACAGTGAATCCCTTAGGGGGAACCGTGGTTACACCTTC. Amino acids: CANSESLRGNRGYTF.

The V call is TRBV23-1, the J call TRBJ2-7, with D uncertain. TRBV23-1 falls under the ORF class, with uncertain function. The CDR3 loop spans 14 amino acids. The ends were cut back, 5 bases at V and 4 bases at J, with 15 bases in the middle. CDR3 amino acids: CASSSPLVAYEQYF. CDR3 in DNA: TGCGCCAGCAGTTCCCCCCTGGTCGCGTACGAGCAGTACTTC.

The V and J genes are TRBV28 and TRBJ2-1; D may be TRBD2 (5 bases). Germline V CDR1 and CDR2: MDHEN, SYDVKM. The CDR3 totals 14 residues. V dropped 4 bases and J dropped 9 bases, with 16 bases sitting between them. CDR3: CASSSSSDGIEQFF. In nucleotides, the CDR3 is TGTGCCAGCAGTTCCTCCTCGGACGGGATTGAGCAGTTCTTC.

As regards this clonotype: The CDR3 end shows no conserved phenylalanine or tryptophan, and so a read error is likely. The V and J genes are TRBV10-1 and TRBJ2-3; 7 bases fit TRBD2. This CDR3 is built from 14 residues. The junction had 10 bases not matched to a gene; V was cut back by 10 bases and J by 3 bases. In germline, CDR1 is WNHNN, CDR2 SYGVQD (reference sequence). The CDR3 sequence: CATAGERETDTQYS. The CDR3 nucleotides read TGCGCCACCGCGGGAGAAAGGGAGACAGATACGCAGTATTCT.

Concerning this clonotype itself: A read error may produce the germline difference seen at one junction end. The chain uses TRBV11-2 and TRBJ2-1; D not resolved. Germline CDR1 is SGHAT and CDR2 is FQNNGV. This CDR3 contains 17 residues. The DNA for the CDR3 is TGTCCCAGCAGCCTTACCCCACAGAGGAGCTCCTACAATGAGCAGTTCTTC. As protein: CPSSLTPQRSSYNEQFF.

This clonotype came up many times. This sequence joins TRBV29-1 and TRBJ1-2; D may be TRBD1 (6 bases). Germline loops: CDR1 SQVTM, CDR2 ANQGSEA. This CDR3 spans 13 amino acids. V lost 3 bases and J lost 8, with 16 bases in between. CDR3 region: CSVEAGGERGYTF. As DNA, the CDR3 is TGCAGCGTTGAGGCGGGGGGCGAAAGGGGCTACACCTTC.

Comments on this clonotype: A junction end diverges from the germline sequence, so it may reflect a read error. V gene TRBV5-5 combines with J gene TRBJ2-5; D uncertain. This CDR3 contains 15 residues. Germline CDR1 is SGHKS and CDR2 is YYEKEE (reference sequence). The CDR3 protein is CASSFGPMNQETKYF. The DNA for the CDR3 is TGCGCCAGCAGTTTTGGACCCATGAACCAAGAGACCAAGTACTTC.

This clonotype has ten or more counts. This rearrangement joins TRBV28 to TRBJ2-7, with unresolved D. The CDR3 extends over 13 amino acids. In germline, CDR1 is MDHEN, CDR2 SYDVKM. V was cut by 7 bases and J by 3 bases, with 13 bases left in between. CDR3 bases: TGTGCCAGCATTAATACTAATAACTACGAGCAGTACTTC. It codes for CASINTNNYEQYF.

About this clonotype itself: The junction and the germline gene differ at one end; a read error may be behind it. The chain couples TRBV4-1 to TRBJ2-1; 10 bases line up with TRBD2. Germline assignment: CDR1 MGHRA and CDR2 YSYEKL. The CDR3 consists of 17 residues. CDR3 residues: CASSQKPSGRADNGQFF. CDR3 DNA sequence: TGCGCCAGCAGCCAAAAACCCAGCGGGAGGGCGGACAATGGGCAGTTCTTC.

Comment on this clonotype: At one end, the junction sequence differs from germline, possibly due to a read error. The CDR3 bases are TGTGCCAGCAGTTCTAAAATTGGGACAGGGACCTTCTATGAGCAGTACTTT. It codes for CASSSKIGTGTFYEQYF. The gene calls are TRBV6-1 and TRBJ2-7; 9 bases fit TRBD1. This CDR3 spans 17 amino acids. The V gene's germline CDR1 is MNHNS and CDR2 SASEGT.

Points on this clonotype: The conserved closing phenylalanine or tryptophan is absent in this CDR3, likely reflecting a read error. The DNA is omitted, as the CDR3 cannot be located on it reliably, and the CDR3 follows TCRdb's listing. The chain carries TRBV11-1 and TRBJ2-2. Germline V gene data show CDR1 as SGHAT and CDR2 as FQDESV (reference sequence). With termini counted, the CDR3 has 12 amino acids. CDR3 in amino acids: CASSFGAGELFL.

The count of this clonotype is one. No conserved phenylalanine or tryptophan ends this CDR3, so it is likely a read error. It is unclear where the CDR3 begins or ends on the DNA, so no DNA is shown, and the CDR3 is as TCRdb lists it. The chain is built from TRBV11-3 and TRBJ1-1. The CDR3 sequence runs 13 residues, both termini included. The V gene's germline CDR1 is SGHNT and CDR2 YENEEA. The CDR3: CASTHGRFTETFI.

With respect to this clonotype: Since the CDR3 does not end with the conserved phenylalanine or tryptophan, this likely comes from a read error. The rearrangement links TRBV6-5 to TRBJ2-4; TRBD2 aligns across 8 bases. The V gene's germline CDR1 is MNHEY and CDR2 SVGAGI. The CDR3 runs 14 residues. J was trimmed by 7 bases and V by 6 bases; bases with no gene match: 8. DNA for the CDR3: TGTGCCAGCAGGCCCAGCGGGAGCTTGAACATTCAGTACTTA. It specifies CASRPSGSLNIQYL.

Worth noting for this clonotype: Sequence at one end of the junction differs from germline and may be a read error. The rearrangement joins TRBV28 to TRBJ1-5; 8 bases fit TRBD1. The CDR3 is 15 amino acids. Germline V gene lookup returns CDR1 MDHEN and CDR2 SYDVKM. The CDR3, as DNA: TGTGCCAGCAGCCCGACAGGGGCCCCACCTCAGCCCCATCACTTT. It translates to CASSPTGAPPQPHHF.

This sequence joins TRBV6-1 and TRBJ1-1; no definite D call. Trimming stripped 6 bases from V and 6 bases from J, with 17 bases between. The germline V gene has CDR1 MNHNS and CDR2 SASEGT. CDR3 length: 14 amino acids. In DNA, the CDR3 is TGTGCCAGCAGGCGTACTCTATGCTACGCTGAAGCTTTCTTT. Translating it yields CASRRTLCYAEAFF.

Turning to this clonotype: Likely a read error: the CDR3 ends without its conserved phenylalanine or tryptophan. Because the CDR3's place on the DNA is in doubt, the DNA is left out and the CDR3 is given as listed by TCRdb. The chain combines TRBV11-3 with TRBJ2-3; TRBD1 is the table's D call and was not checked against the DNA. CDR1 is SGHNT and CDR2 is YENEEA in the germline V gene. The CDR3 length equals 14 residues, ends included. This CDR3 reads CASSLDPSSFIPFC.

There are a few counts of this clonotype. A much larger clone is a single base away; this may be a read error. The chain recombines TRBV5-5 with TRBJ2-6, with TRBD1 identical over 9 bases. Germline trimming cut 4 bases from V and 4 bases from J; bases unmatched to any gene: 3. Germline V gives CDR1 SGHKS, CDR2 YYEKEE (reference sequence). The CDR3 is 15 residues long. CDR3 sequence: CASSMTGGGANVLTF. CDR3 nucleotides: TGTGCCAGCAGCATGACAGGGGGAGGGGCCAACGTCCTGACTTTC.

Concerning this clonotype: A read error may account for a junction end that differs from germline. The J gene is TRBJ1-5, the V gene TRBV4-1; D not certain. The CDR3 sequence is 14 residues long. Looked up from germline, CDR1 is MGHRA and CDR2 is YSYEKL. The CDR3 region has the DNA TGTGCCAGCAGCCAGCAGCCTAGCAATCAGCCCCAGCATTTT. Amino acids: CASSQQPSNQPQHF.

Concerning this clonotype itself: The CDR3 end shows no conserved phenylalanine or tryptophan, and so a read error is likely. V usage is TRBV5-1 and J usage is TRBJ2-5; D is undetermined. This CDR3 spans 11 amino acids. Germline V gives CDR1 SGHRS, CDR2 YFSETQ. V was shortened by 1 base and J by 4 bases, with 2 bases between the two germline ends. The CDR3 sequence: CASSLSETQYL. As DNA, the CDR3 is TGCGCCAGCAGCTTGTCAGAGACCCAGTACCTC.

This clonotype was found many times. The chain links TRBV5-1 to TRBJ2-3; TRBD2 agrees at 10 bases. The germline V gene has CDR1 SGHRS and CDR2 YFSETQ. This CDR3 is built from 16 residues. V shed 3 bases, J shed 2 bases, and the junction held 6 bases outside the gene matches. In DNA, the CDR3 is TGCGCCAGCAGCTCCCGGACTAGCGGCATCACAGATACGCAGTATTTT. Amino acid sequence: CASSSRTSGITDTQYF. Combining the CDR3 with reference TRBV5-1 and TRBJ2-3 gives the whole variable domain KAGVTQTPRYLIKTRGQQVTLSCSPISGHRSVSWYQQTPGQGLQFLFEYFSETQRNKGNFPGRFSGRQFSNSRSEMNVSTLELGDSALYLCASSSRTSGITDTQYFGPGTRLTVL.

With regard to this clonotype: A junction end diverges from the germline sequence, so it may reflect a read error. V is TRBV5-1 and J is TRBJ1-3; no clear D gene. CDR1 and CDR2 from the germline V gene are SGHRS and YFSETQ. CDR3 size: 17 residues. DNA of the CDR3: TGCGCCATCAGCTTGGAAGCGACGGGGATCTCTGGAAACACCATATATTTT. Protein product: CAISLEATGISGNTIYF.

As regards this clonotype: The junction shows a germline mismatch at one end, possibly a read error. The chain is built from TRBV11-3 and TRBJ1-3, with D tentatively TRBD1 (5 bases). This CDR3 contains 18 residues. Per the germline V gene, CDR1 is SGHNT and CDR2 is YENEEA. The CDR3 DNA is TGTGCCAGCAGCTTAGTTCAGGGCAGACATTTCTCTGGAAACACTATATATTTT. It encodes CASSLVQGRHFSGNTIYF.